In this sample, the clone carrying this T cell receptor (beta chain) turned up many times. Its antigen is as yet unknown. This sample stems from a study of T-cell reconstitution after alpha-beta-depleted transplantation in children. Whole-study findings and limits: Surviving recipient T cells and thymic progenitors produced the high day-60 TCRbeta diversity seen in some patients. T-cell counts and diversity were attributed mostly to newly produced T cells one year after transplant.

Library preparation (for TCRbeta) was performed with unique molecular identifiers. MiXCR, applied by TCRdb to the PCR reads, yields one record per CDR3 protein. This table has hundreds of thousands of distinct CDR3 sequences, about 9.4% appearing once. This receptor was obtained from a boy younger than two with acute myeloid leukemia, due to receive a stem cell transplant. The source was PBMCs, collected before TCRalphabeta/CD19-depleted stem cell transplant.

The CDR3 is CASSAFRDKRSPLHF. The CDR3 coding sequence is TGTGCCAGCAGTGCCTTCCGGGACAAAAGATCACCCCTCCACTTT. This sequence joins TRBV25-1 and TRBJ1-6; TRBD1 is a possible D gene (6 bases). The CDR3 covers 15 residues. The V end lost 4 bases, the J end lost 10 bases, and 17 bases lay between the germline ends. Germline values: CDR1 MGHDK, CDR2 SYGVNS.